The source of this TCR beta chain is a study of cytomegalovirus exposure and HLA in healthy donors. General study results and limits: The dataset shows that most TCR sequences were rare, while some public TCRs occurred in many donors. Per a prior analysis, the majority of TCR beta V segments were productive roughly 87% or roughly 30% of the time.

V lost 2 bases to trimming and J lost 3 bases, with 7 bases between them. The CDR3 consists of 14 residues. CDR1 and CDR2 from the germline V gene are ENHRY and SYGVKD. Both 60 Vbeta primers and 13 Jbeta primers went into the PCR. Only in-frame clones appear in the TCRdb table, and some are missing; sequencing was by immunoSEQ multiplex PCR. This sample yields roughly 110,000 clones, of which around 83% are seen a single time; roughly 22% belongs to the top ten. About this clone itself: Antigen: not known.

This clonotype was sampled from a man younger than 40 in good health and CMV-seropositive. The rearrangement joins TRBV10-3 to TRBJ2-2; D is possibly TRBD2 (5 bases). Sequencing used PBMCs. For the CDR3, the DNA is TGTGCCATCAGTGAGGGGAGTTACACCGGGGAGCTGTTTTTT. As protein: CAISEGSYTGELFF.